This T cell receptor beta chain originates from a study of STAT3 mutations in large granular lymphocyte leukemia. General study findings and limits: Every T-cell large granular lymphocyte leukemia patient had at least one immunodominant TCR beta clonotype. Persisting codominant clonotypes may have hidden a small pathogenic clone.

The sample holds one count of this clone. Its antigen is not identified. Some clones are missing from TCRdb's copy, which holds only in-frame ones; the method was immunoSEQ multiplex PCR. This table has more than 9,000 clones, about 54% appearing once. The germline CDR1 and CDR2 sequences are SGHRS and YFSETQ. Trimming removed 1 base from V and 4 bases from J, with 5 bases in between. The CDR3 spans 12 residues. The sequence was obtained from a boy between 10 and 17 years old with T-cell large granular lymphocyte leukemia. Some clones in this sample may be carry-over from other donors' samples. The sequenced sample was peripheral blood mononuclear cells. This rearrangement joins TRBV5-1 to TRBJ1-2, with a weak D call TRBD1 (5 bases). The CDR3 sequence is CASSLQGYGYTF. CDR3 sequence (DNA): TGCGCCAGCAGCTTGCAGGGCTATGGCTACACCTTC.